A selection of T cell receptor beta chains follows, all from one sample in a study of CXCR3-negative and CXCR3-positive naive CD8 T cells. TCRdb re-called the 5' RACE reads; every CDR3 protein appears as one record, without DNA. The ten most abundant clones cover under 0.5% of a sample with 150,000 to 160,000 distinct CDR3 sequences. Sequenced material: naive CXCR3+ CD8+ T cells from blood. These receptors all come from a human donor in good health. Some clones in this sample may be carry-over from other donors' samples. The CDR3 runs from the conserved cysteine through the conserved F or W.

j_call v_call cdr3_aa
TRBJ1-5 TRBV20-1 CSARTGGRGNQPQHF
TRBJ2-7 TRBV6-6 CASSDWDSYYEQYF
TRBJ1-2 TRBV10-3 CAIRTEPGQGADGYTF
TRBJ1-1 TRBV4-1 CPSNTAWGMDTEAFF
TRBJ2-1 TRBV6-6 CVSSYVGGLSYNEQFF
TRBJ2-7 TRBV11-2 CASSPAWGTSGVTYEQYF
TRBJ1-5 TRBV7-2 CASRETGLSNQPQHF
TRBJ2-3 TRBV28 CASSYGTLLQYF
TRBJ2-7 TRBV3-1 CASSPTYEQYF
TRBJ2-4 TRBV28 CASSLAEMVTIQYF
TRBJ2-7 TRBV6-2/TRBV6-3 CASSSARLADYEQYF
TRBJ2-3 TRBV13 CASSWQGGGDTQYF
TRBJ2-5 TRBV20-1 CSARDWAETQYF
TRBJ2-5 TRBV29-1 CSVVTRDSGETQYF
TRBJ1-1 TRBV21-1 CASMRGRENTEAFF
TRBJ2-3 TRBV2 CASNPLPRATDTQYF
TRBJ1-1 TRBV10-1 CASSEVLNTEAFF
TRBJ2-7 TRBV6-1 CASSERGTSYEQYF
TRBJ2-2 TRBV5-1 CASSSHSLPGELFF
TRBJ2-3 TRBV23-1 CASSQSRTGVNTQYF
TRBJ2-1 TRBV7-3 CASSLGGSNEQFF
TRBJ1-1 TRBV7-9 CASSPGGYVNTEAFF
TRBJ2-3 TRBV4-1 CASSPKGADTQYF
TRBJ1-1 TRBV20-1 CSATKGQGALMNTEAFF
TRBJ1-5 TRBV28 CASSFSGTELNQPQHF
TRBJ1-2 TRBV7-8 CASSLGVGTEANYGYTF
TRBJ2-1 TRBV27 CASSPGTGGDNEQFF